One sample yielded the 32 T cell receptor beta chains listed below, sequenced in a study of blood T cell repertoires in COVID-19. The repertoire was sequenced with immunoSEQ multiplex PCR; TCRdb's copy has only in-frame clones and lacks some. The sample yields about 380,000 clones, more than 85% seen once. Source material: PBMCs or T cells enriched from blood (not recorded which). All receptors come from a woman younger than 45 who had recovered from COVID-19.

The chain couples TRBV19 to TRBJ2-1; 14 positions agree with TRBD2. V lost 3 bases to trimming and J lost 10 bases; unmatched junction nucleotides: 5. Looked up from germline, CDR1 is LNHDA and CDR2 is SQIVND (reference sequence). CDR3 length equals 15 residues. The CDR3 reads CASSIGTSGSSEQFF. DNA of the CDR3: TGTGCCAGTAGTATTGGGACTAGCGGGAGTTCGGAGCAGTTCTTC.

V usage is TRBV19 and J usage is TRBJ2-2; tentatively, D is TRBD1 (5 bases). CDR3 size: 13 residues. Trimming took 6 bases from V and 4 from J, leaving 9 bases between them. The germline CDR1 and CDR2 sequences are LNHDA and SQIVND (reference sequence). The CDR3 region has the DNA TGTGCCAGTAGCCCCCAGGGCACCGGGGAGCTGTTTTTT. Translated: CASSPQGTGELFF.

The gene calls are TRBV5-6 and TRBJ1-2, with D possibly being TRBD1 (6 bases). The CDR3 is made up of 15 amino acids. The V and J ends lost 0 bases and 1 base respectively, with 10 bases between them. Germline CDR1 is SGHDT and CDR2 is YYEEEE. As DNA, the CDR3 is TGTGCCAGCAGCTTGGTACAGGGTGATAACTATGGCTACACCTTC. This codes for CASSLVQGDNYGYTF.

Only one count was recorded for this clone. V is TRBV19 and J is TRBJ1-1; the D gene is possibly TRBD1 (6 bases). Per germline, CDR1 LNHDA and CDR2 SQIVND (reference sequence). This CDR3 region has 15 residues. Between the trimmed V and J ends, which lost 3 bases and 6 bases, there was a span of 17 bases. As DNA, the CDR3 is TGTGCCAGTAGTATCCTCATGACAGGCGCCCCTGAAGCTTTCTTT. Amino acids: CASSILMTGAPEAFF.

This clone was counted a single time. In the same sample, other DNA sequences code for this CDR3. The V and J genes are TRBV2 and TRBJ1-5; TRBD1 is a possible D gene (5 bases). V lost 4 bases to trimming and J lost 1 base, with 8 bases between them. The CDR3 is 14 residues long. Germline values: CDR1 SNHLY, CDR2 FYNNEI. In nucleotides, the CDR3 is TGTGCCAGCAGTGGGACAAACAGCAATCAGCCCCAGCATTTT. This codes for CASSGTNSNQPQHF. The full variable domain, with the rest looked up from reference TRBV2 and TRBJ1-5, is EPEVTQTPSHQVTQMGQEVILRCVPISNHLYFYWYRQILGQKVEFLVSFYNNEISEKSEIFDDQFSVERPDGSNFTLKIRSTKLEDSAMYFCASSGTNSNQPQHFGDGTRLSIL.

On this clone: Other nucleotide sequences in the sample specify the same CDR3. The CDR3 sequence is CASSLANYGYTF. Here the CDR3 DNA reads TGTGCCAGCAGTTTAGCGAACTATGGCTACACCTTC. The chain recombines TRBV28 with TRBJ1-2, with D uncertain. CDR3 size: 12 residues. V gave up 2 bases and J gave up 2 bases, with 3 bases separating them. Germline V gives CDR1 MDHEN, CDR2 SYDVKM.

The rearrangement links TRBV7-2 to TRBJ1-1; D call uncertain. The germline V gene has CDR1 SGHTA and CDR2 FQGNSA. CDR3 size: 12 residues. V dropped 1 base and J dropped 6 bases, with 6 bases sitting between them. Here the CDR3 reads CASSLGLPEAFF. The CDR3 DNA sequence: TGTGCCAGCAGCTTAGGGCTTCCTGAAGCTTTCTTT.

V is TRBV25-1 and J is TRBJ2-7; no firm D call. The CDR3 sequence is 11 residues long. The V gene lost 4 bases and the J gene lost 5 bases, with 6 bases spanning the gap. Germline CDR1 is MGHDK and CDR2 is SYGVNS. In DNA, the CDR3 is TGTGCCAGCAGTGCTGCAGACGAGCAGTACTTC. Its protein is CASSAADEQYF.

The CDR3 coding sequence is TGTGCCAGCAGCTTCACAGAAAACATTCAGTACTTC. Its translation is CASSFTENIQYF. This chain connects TRBV11-2 to TRBJ2-4; D not resolved. V was pared by 3 bases and J by 5 bases, with 5 bases between. Germline V gene data show CDR1 as SGHAT and CDR2 as FQNNGV. The CDR3 has 12 residues.

This clone was counted a single time. This chain joins TRBV9 and TRBJ2-2; the D gene is possibly TRBD2 (6 bases). Germline values: CDR1 SGDLS, CDR2 YYNGEE. The CDR3 loop spans 15 amino acids. V was shortened by 6 bases and J by 3 bases, with 15 bases between the two germline ends. The CDR3 loop is CASNRLGGDTGELFF. In DNA form, the CDR3 reads TGTGCCAGCAACCGCTTAGGAGGGGACACCGGGGAGCTGTTTTTT.

The CDR3 DNA follows: TGTGCCACAGGACAGATTATGAACACTGAAGCTTTCTTT. It codes for CATGQIMNTEAFF. V is TRBV19 and J is TRBJ1-1, with D possibly TRBD1 on 6 matching bases. The CDR3 spans 13 residues. With 10 bases removed from V and 0 bases from J, the gap between germline ends came to 12 bases. CDR1 LNHDA and CDR2 SQIVND come from the germline V gene (reference sequence).

The V and J genes are TRBV5-4 and TRBJ1-4, with D possibly being TRBD1 (6 bases). The V gene's germline CDR1 is SGHNT and CDR2 YYREEE (reference sequence). This CDR3 comprises 15 residues. V was shortened by 4 bases and J by 0 bases, with 10 bases between the two germline ends. The CDR3 is CASSGGGATNEKLFF. The CDR3 nucleotides are TGTGCCAGCAGCGGGGGGGGCGCAACTAATGAAAAACTGTTTTTT.

The chain carries TRBV5-1 and TRBJ2-3; D not certain. Per germline, CDR1 SGHRS and CDR2 YFSETQ. This CDR3 has 15 residues. Deletions cut 4 bases from V and 2 bases from J, with 14 bases between. The CDR3 here is CASSPAGQYTDTQYF. In DNA form, the CDR3 reads TGCGCCAGCAGCCCTGCTGGGCAGTACACAGATACGCAGTATTTT.

At least ten counts were recorded for this clone. The chain joins TRBV27 to TRBJ2-7, with D maybe TRBD2 (6 bases). Germline loops: CDR1 MNHEY, CDR2 SMNVEV (reference sequence). The V end was cut by 3 bases, the J end by 6 bases, with 18 bases between. The CDR3 runs to 15 residues. CDR3 region: CASSLEGQGFSEQYF. In DNA form, the CDR3 reads TGTGCCAGCAGTTTGGAGGGTCAGGGTTTTAGCGAGCAGTACTTC.

The chain combines TRBV9 with TRBJ2-7, with a possible D match to TRBD2 (5 bases). This CDR3 region has 16 residues. The germline gives CDR1 SGDLS, CDR2 YYNGEE. The V end was cut by 3 bases, the J end by 2 bases, with 18 bases between. The CDR3 loop reads CASSGRGLPGTYEQYF. As DNA, the CDR3 is TGTGCCAGCAGCGGTCGAGGGCTGCCGGGGACCTACGAGCAGTACTTC.

This clone was seen just once. This chain connects TRBV13 to TRBJ2-1; possibly TRBD2 for D (6 bases). Trimming pared 3 bases from V and 9 bases from J, leaving 18 bases between. The CDR3 extends over 15 amino acids. Germline V lookup: CDR1 PRHDT, CDR2 FYEKMQ (reference sequence). The DNA of the CDR3 is TGTGCCAGCAGCTTTGGGACTCCCCGATTTACTGAGCAGTTCTTC. Translated: CASSFGTPRFTEQFF. The complete variable domain, with remaining parts taken from reference TRBV13 and TRBJ2-1, reads AAGVIQSPRHLIKEKRETATLKCYPIPRHDTVYWYQQGPGQDPQFLISFYEKMQSDKGSIPDRFSAQQFSDYHSELNMSSLELGDSALYFCASSFGTPRFTEQFFGPGTRLTVL.

Only one count was recorded for this clone. The gene calls are TRBV7-2 and TRBJ2-1; D is uncertain. The CDR3 sequence is 14 residues long. CDR1 SGHTA and CDR2 FQGNSA come from the germline V gene. Trimming took off 4 bases at V and 5 bases at J, with 12 bases between the two ends. The CDR3 reads CASSWLEAHNEQFF. CDR3 coding DNA: TGTGCCAGCAGCTGGTTGGAAGCGCACAATGAGCAGTTCTTC.

The DNA of the CDR3 is TGCAGCGTTAGGGAACAGGGGGCTGGAAACACCATATATTTT. Translation: CSVREQGAGNTIYF. This sequence joins TRBV29-1 and TRBJ1-3, with TRBD1 matching 8 bases. The V gene's germline CDR1 is SQVTM and CDR2 ANQGSEA. There are 14 residues in the CDR3. The V gene end was trimmed by 5 bases and the J gene end by 2 bases; junction bases not matched to a gene: 5.

The chain couples TRBV5-6 to TRBJ1-6, with D hard to call. The CDR3 has 15 amino acids. Germline lookup yields CDR1 SGHDT and CDR2 YYEEEE. V lost 4 bases and J 1 base, leaving 9 bases between the germline ends. The CDR3 is CASSLAYSYNSPLHF. The CDR3, as DNA: TGTGCCAGCAGCCTGGCGTATTCCTATAATTCACCCCTCCACTTT.

V and J are TRBV4-1 and TRBJ1-1; no clear D. Germline CDR1 and CDR2: MGHRA and YSYEKL. V lost 0 bases, J lost 10 bases, and 12 bases lay in between. This CDR3 has 13 residues. CDR3 in DNA: TGCGCCAGCAGCCAAGATCCTGGCGCGGGAGCTTTCTTT. Amino acid sequence: CASSQDPGAGAFF.

The chain couples TRBV27 to TRBJ1-2; TRBD1 aligns across 9 bases. With V trimmed by 6 bases and J by 5 bases, 4 bases remained unmatched. Germline CDR1 reads MNHEY; CDR2 reads SMNVEV (reference sequence). This CDR3 has 13 residues. CDR3 in DNA: TGTGCCAGCAGGCTACAGGGGGCTTATGGCTACACCTTC. It specifies CASRLQGAYGYTF.

The V and J genes are TRBV7-3 and TRBJ2-3, with D perhaps TRBD2 (5 bases). The germline gives CDR1 SGHTA, CDR2 FQGTGA. This CDR3 contains 15 residues. V was shortened by 3 bases and J by 4 bases, with 14 bases between the two germline ends. Here the CDR3 DNA reads TGTGCCAGCAGCTTTACTACTAGTGGGGCAGATACGCAGTATTTT. Translated, it gives CASSFTTSGADTQYF.

This chain uses TRBV12-1 with TRBJ2-1; TRBD2, the table's D call, lacks a check against the DNA. TRBV12-1 is a documented pseudogene. The CDR3 spans 14 residues. CDR3: CATAGWGGNNEQFF. CDR3 in DNA: TGTGCCACAGCCGGGTGGGGGGGAAACAATGAGCAGTTCTTC.

The rearrangement joins TRBV4-2 to TRBJ2-7; D may be TRBD1 (5 bases). The germline V and J ends were trimmed by 0 bases and 3 bases, with 9 bases remaining between them. The CDR3 spans 14 residues. In germline, CDR1 is LGHNA, CDR2 YNFKEQ. DNA of the CDR3: TGTGCCAGCAGCCAAGAACAGGCCAACTACGAGCAGTACTTC. Translation gives CASSQEQANYEQYF.

As for this clone: The sample carries other DNA sequences with the same CDR3. V usage is TRBV5-1 and J usage is TRBJ2-2; 11 bases match TRBD1. Losses at the gene ends were 0 bases for V and 5 bases for J; bases not matched to a gene: 6. There are 17 residues in the CDR3. Germline-derived CDR1 and CDR2 are SGHRS and YFSETQ. DNA for the CDR3: TGCGCCAGCAGCTTGGCCCCGGGACAGGGGGGAACCGGGGAGCTGTTTTTT. Translated, it gives CASSLAPGQGGTGELFF.

J is TRBJ2-7 and V is TRBV27, with a possible D match to TRBD1 (5 bases). Trimming stripped 4 bases from V and 3 bases from J, with 13 bases between. CDR1 and CDR2 (germline): MNHEY, SMNVEV (reference sequence). There are 14 residues in the CDR3. As DNA, the CDR3 is TGTGCCAGCAGTTACGGACAAAATTTCTACGAGCAGTACTTC. Residues: CASSYGQNFYEQYF.

The chain links TRBV23-1 to TRBJ1-2; TRBD1 matches 9 bases. TRBV23-1 is filed as an ORF, its function uncertain. The CDR3 is 14 residues long. The junction had 5 bases not matched to a gene; V was cut back by 4 bases and J by 5 bases. CDR3 region: CASSRGDREYGYTF. CDR3 nucleotides: TGCGCCAGCAGTCGCGGGGACAGGGAATATGGCTACACCTTC.

The J gene is TRBJ2-3, the V gene TRBV19; D gene uncertain. V was shortened by 4 bases and J by 6 bases, with 11 bases between the two germline ends. Per germline, CDR1 LNHDA and CDR2 SQIVND (reference sequence). The length of the CDR3 is 13 residues. The CDR3 loop reads CASSTRGVDTQYF. CDR3 DNA: TGTGCCAGTAGTACCCGTGGAGTGGATACGCAGTATTTT.

V is TRBV7-2 and J is TRBJ2-5, with a possible D match to TRBD2 (6 bases). Deletions cut 1 base from V and 4 bases from J, with 13 bases between. Germline V gene sequence: CDR1 SGHTA, CDR2 FQGNSA. CDR3 length equals 15 residues. CDR3 in amino acids: CASSLVGGARETQYF. DNA for the CDR3: TGTGCCAGCAGCTTAGTGGGCGGGGCTAGAGAGACCCAGTACTTC.

This clone appeared a single time. The chain has TRBV4-2 and TRBJ1-5, with a possible D match to TRBD1 (6 bases). Trimming took off 1 base at V and 3 bases at J, with 10 bases between the two ends. This CDR3 comprises 15 residues. Germline CDR1 LGHNA, CDR2 YNFKEQ. CDR3 nucleotides: TGTGCCAGCAGCCAAGTGGACAGTTCCAATCAGCCCCAGCATTTT. It yields the protein CASSQVDSSNQPQHF.

The chain combines TRBV6-5 with TRBJ2-3; 9 bases map to TRBD2. Germline V gene sequence: CDR1 MNHEY, CDR2 SVGAGI. The CDR3 runs 16 residues. Unmatched junction bases numbered 5, after V lost 4 bases and J lost 0 bases. This CDR3 reads CASSFGGGVSTDTQYF. DNA for the CDR3: TGTGCCAGCAGTTTCGGCGGGGGGGTTAGCACAGATACGCAGTATTTT.

The V and J genes are TRBV27 and TRBJ1-2, with 8 positions matching TRBD1. Losses at the gene ends were 6 bases for V and 3 bases for J; bases not matched to a gene: 12. This CDR3 region has 16 residues. Germline lookup yields CDR1 MNHEY and CDR2 SMNVEV (reference sequence). The CDR3 DNA follows: TGTGCCAGCAGGCAGGGGGGGACAGGAGGAGACTATGGCTACACCTTC. This sequence encodes CASRQGGTGGDYGYTF.